Following are 2 T cell receptor beta chains from one sample sequenced in a study of blood T cells in healthy people across ages. Sample-barcoded 5' priming and a J-beta primer mix drove a second PCR of about 6 to 11 cycles. Via MiXCR, TCRdb re-called the 5' RACE reads, giving one row per CDR3 protein. The sample consists of fewer than 800,000 distinct CDR3 sequences, approximately 25% of them appearing once. These data are also associated with another study on T cells of mothers and their children.

Sequences were obtained from blood. The receptors derive from a boy aged 5 to 17 in good health.

This clonotype was seen a handful of times. Here the CDR3 DNA reads TGTGCCAGCAGCCAAGATAGACTCGGTTCTGAGACCCAGTACTTC. It yields the protein CASSQDRLGSETQYF. This chain uses TRBV14 with TRBJ2-5, with no clear D. Trimming removed 0 bases from V and 5 bases from J, with 13 bases in between. The germline V gene encodes CDR1 SGHDN and CDR2 FVKESK. This CDR3 region has 15 residues.

This clonotype has more than one count but fewer than ten. CDR3: CASSVWQGNEQFF. The CDR3 DNA reads TGTGCCAGCAGCGTTTGGCAGGGGAATGAGCAGTTCTTC. The chain carries TRBV9 and TRBJ2-1; TRBD1 is a possible D gene (6 bases). V dropped 2 bases and J dropped 7 bases, with 10 bases sitting between them. Germline V gene data show CDR1 as SGDLS and CDR2 as YYNGEE. The CDR3 extends over 13 amino acids. Full variable domain (outside the CDR3, taken from reference TRBV9 and TRBJ2-1): DSGVTQTPKHLITATGQRVTLRCSPRSGDLSVYWYQQSLDQGLQFLIQYYNGEERAKGNILERFSAQQFPDLHSELNLSSLELGDSALYFCASSVWQGNEQFFGPGTRLTVL.